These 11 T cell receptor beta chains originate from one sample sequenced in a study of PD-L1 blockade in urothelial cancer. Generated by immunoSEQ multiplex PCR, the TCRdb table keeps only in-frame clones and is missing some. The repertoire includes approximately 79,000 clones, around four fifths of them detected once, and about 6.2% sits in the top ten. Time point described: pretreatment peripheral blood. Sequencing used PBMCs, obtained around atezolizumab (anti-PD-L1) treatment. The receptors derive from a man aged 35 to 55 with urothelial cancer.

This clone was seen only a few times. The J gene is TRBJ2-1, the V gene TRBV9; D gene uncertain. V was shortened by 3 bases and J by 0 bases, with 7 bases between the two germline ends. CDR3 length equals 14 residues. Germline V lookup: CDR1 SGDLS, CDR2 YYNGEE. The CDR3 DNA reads TGTGCCAGCAGCGCCTATGGCTCCTACAATGAGCAGTTCTTC. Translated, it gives CASSAYGSYNEQFF.

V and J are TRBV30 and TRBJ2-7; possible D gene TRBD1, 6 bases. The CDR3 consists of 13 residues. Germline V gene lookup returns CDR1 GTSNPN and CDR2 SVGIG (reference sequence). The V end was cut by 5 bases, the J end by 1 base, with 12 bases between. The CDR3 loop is CAWGDGQSYEQYF. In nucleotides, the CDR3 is TGTGCCTGGGGTGATGGACAGTCCTACGAGCAGTACTTC.

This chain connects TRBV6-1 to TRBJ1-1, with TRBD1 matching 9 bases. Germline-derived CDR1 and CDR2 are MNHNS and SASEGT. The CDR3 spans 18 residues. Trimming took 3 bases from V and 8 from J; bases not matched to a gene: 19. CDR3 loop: CASSDAPQGASLAGEAFF. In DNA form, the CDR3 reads TGTGCCAGCAGTGACGCTCCACAGGGGGCGTCCCTTGCAGGCGAAGCTTTCTTT.

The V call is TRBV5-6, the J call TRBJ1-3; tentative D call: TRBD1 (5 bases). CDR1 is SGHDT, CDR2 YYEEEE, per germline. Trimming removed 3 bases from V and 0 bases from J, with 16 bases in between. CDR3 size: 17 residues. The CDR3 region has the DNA TGTGCCAGCAGCTACCGACCCGGGGGGATCTCTGGAAACACCATATATTTT. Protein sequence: CASSYRPGGISGNTIYF.

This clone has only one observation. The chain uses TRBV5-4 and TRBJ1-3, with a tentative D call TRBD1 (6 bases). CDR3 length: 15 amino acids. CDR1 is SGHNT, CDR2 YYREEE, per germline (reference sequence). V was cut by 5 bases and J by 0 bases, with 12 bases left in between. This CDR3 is CASRGGGPSGNTIYF. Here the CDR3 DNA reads TGTGCCAGCAGGGGAGGGGGTCCCTCTGGAAACACCATATATTTT.

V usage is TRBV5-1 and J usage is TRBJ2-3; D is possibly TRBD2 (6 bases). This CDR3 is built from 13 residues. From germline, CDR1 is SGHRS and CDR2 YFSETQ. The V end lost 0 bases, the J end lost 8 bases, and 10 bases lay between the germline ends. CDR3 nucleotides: TGCGCCAGCAGCTTGGAGCCGGAGGGTACGCAGTATTTT. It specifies CASSLEPEGTQYF.

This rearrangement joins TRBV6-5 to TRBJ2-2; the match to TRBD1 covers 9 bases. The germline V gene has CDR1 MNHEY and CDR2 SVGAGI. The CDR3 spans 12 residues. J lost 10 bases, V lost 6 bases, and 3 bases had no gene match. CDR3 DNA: TGTGCCAGCAGACGGACAGGGGCGGAGCTGTTTTTT. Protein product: CASRRTGAELFF.

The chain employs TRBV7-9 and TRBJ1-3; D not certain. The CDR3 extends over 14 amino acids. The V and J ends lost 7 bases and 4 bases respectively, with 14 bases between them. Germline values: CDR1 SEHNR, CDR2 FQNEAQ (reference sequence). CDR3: CASTPGPNGNTIYF. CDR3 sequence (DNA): TGTGCCAGCACCCCGGGTCCAAACGGAAACACCATATATTTT. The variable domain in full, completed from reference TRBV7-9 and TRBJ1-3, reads DTGVSQNPRHKITKRGQNVTFRCDPISEHNRLYWYRQTLGQGPEFLTYFQNEAQLEKSRLLSDRFSAERPKGSFSTLEIQRTEQGDSAMYLCASTPGPNGNTIYFGEGSWLTVV.

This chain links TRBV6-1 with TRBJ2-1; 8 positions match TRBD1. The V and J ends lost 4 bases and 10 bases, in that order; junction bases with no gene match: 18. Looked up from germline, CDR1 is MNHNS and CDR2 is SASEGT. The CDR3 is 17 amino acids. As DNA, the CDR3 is TGTGCCAGCAGTGGGGTAAGGGGGACAGGTTTTTTCGGCGAGCAGTTCTTC. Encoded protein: CASSGVRGTGFFGEQFF.

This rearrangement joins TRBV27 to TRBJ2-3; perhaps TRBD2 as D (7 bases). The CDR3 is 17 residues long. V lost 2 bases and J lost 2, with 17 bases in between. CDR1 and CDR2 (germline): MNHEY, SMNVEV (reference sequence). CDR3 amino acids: CASSLPPGRGDTDTQYF. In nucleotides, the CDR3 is TGTGCCAGCAGTTTACCCCCGGGGAGGGGGGACACAGATACGCAGTATTTT.

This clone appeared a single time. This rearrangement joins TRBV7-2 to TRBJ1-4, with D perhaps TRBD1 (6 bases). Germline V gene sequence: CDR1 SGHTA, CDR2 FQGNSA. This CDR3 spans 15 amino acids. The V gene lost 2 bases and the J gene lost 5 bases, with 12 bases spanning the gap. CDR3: CASSLPGTPNEKLFF. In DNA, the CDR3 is TGTGCCAGCAGCTTACCCGGGACACCGAATGAAAAACTGTTTTTT.